Listed below are T cell receptor beta chains from one sample, sequenced in a study of HIV-infected children after antiretroviral therapy interruption. One entry per CDR3 protein results from TCRdb running MiXCR on the 3' RACE reads. The table shows fewer than 50,000 distinct CDR3 sequences, with approximately 4.3% occurring only once. Specimen: CD45RA+ CD4+ T cells from PBMCs, pooled from several time points, collected from a donor given antiretroviral therapy, either interrupted or continuous. These receptor sequences come from a pool of human donors with HIV. Both conserved end residues are part of each CDR3. D genes are given only for firm matches. A clone size is listed for some rows: how often the clone was seen (once, few, many), or a class if it is expanded.

size: many; D: NA; V: TRBV10-3; J: TRBJ2-6; CDR3: CAISGVSGANVLTF; DNA: TGTGCCATCAGTGGGGTCTCTGGGGCCAACGTCCTGACTTTC
size: many; D: TRBD1; V: TRBV19; J: TRBJ1-6; CDR3: CATTSGQGDSPLHF; DNA: TGTGCCACCACATCGGGACAGGGAGATTCACCCCTCCACTTT
size: many; D: TRBD1; V: TRBV29-1; J: TRBJ2-7; CDR3: CSVGQGDYEQYF; DNA: TGCAGCGTTGGACAGGGGGACTACGAGCAGTACTTC
size: few; D: TRBD2; V: TRBV6-4; J: TRBJ2-1; CDR3: CASSLIAGGAYNEQFF; DNA: TGTGCCAGCAGCCTTATCGCGGGGGGGGCTTACAATGAGCAGTTCTTC
size: NA; D: NA; V: TRBV5-1; J: TRBJ1-1; CDR3: CASSSNMNTEAFF; DNA: TGCGCCAGCAGCTCCAATATGAACACTGAAGCTTTCTTT
size: NA; D: NA; V: TRBV2; J: TRBJ2-1; CDR3: CASMGGAGYNEQFF; DNA: TGTGCCAGCATGGGGGGCGCCGGTTACAATGAGCAGTTCTTC
size: NA; D: NA; V: TRBV2; J: TRBJ2-3; CDR3: CASSALTTDTQYF; DNA: TGTGCCAGCAGTGCGTTGACAACAGATACGCAGTATTTT
size: many; D: NA; V: TRBV12-3/TRBV12-4; J: TRBJ2-5; CDR3: CASTRLGGGSGTQYF; DNA: TGTGCCAGCACCCGCCTAGGGGGTGGGAGTGGGACCCAGTACTTC
size: many; D: TRBD2; V: TRBV20-1; J: TRBJ2-5; CDR3: CSAGTSGGETQYF; DNA: TGCAGTGCGGGAACTAGCGGGGGTGAGACCCAGTACTTC
size: NA; D: TRBD1; V: TRBV12-3/TRBV12-4; J: TRBJ2-2; CDR3: CASKLTGMMTGELFF; DNA: TGTGCCAGCAAACTGACAGGGATGATGACCGGGGAGCTGTTTTTT
size: many; D: NA; V: TRBV12-3/TRBV12-4; J: TRBJ2-1; CDR3: CASSSWVGGTGNEQFF; DNA: TGTGCCAGCAGTTCCTGGGTTGGAGGGACGGGGAATGAGCAGTTCTTC
size: many; D: TRBD1; V: TRBV24-1; J: TRBJ1-2; CDR3: CATSDPGQGDYGYTF; DNA: TGTGCCACCAGTGACCCGGGACAGGGAGACTATGGCTACACCTTC
size: many; D: NA; V: TRBV28; J: TRBJ2-1; CDR3: CASSFAGSSYNEQFF; DNA: TGTGCCAGCAGTTTTGCCGGGAGCTCCTACAATGAGCAGTTCTTC
size: NA; D: TRBD2; V: TRBV6-5; J: TRBJ2-3; CDR3: CASSYGGSGYTDTQYF; DNA: TGTGCCAGCAGTTACGGTGGTAGCGGGTACACAGATACGCAGTATTTT
size: many; D: NA; V: TRBV6-1; J: TRBJ1-1; CDR3: CASTPNPGLNTEAFF; DNA: TGTGCCAGCACCCCAAACCCAGGTTTGAACACTGAAGCTTTCTTT
size: many; D: NA; V: TRBV2; J: TRBJ2-7; CDR3: CASSAGLPYEQYF; DNA: TGTGCCAGCAGTGCGGGACTCCCATACGAGCAGTACTTC
size: many; D: NA; V: TRBV15; J: TRBJ1-2; CDR3: CATSTPRDGYTF; DNA: TGTGCCACCAGCACCCCCAGAGATGGCTACACCTTC
size: many; D: NA; V: TRBV11-2; J: TRBJ1-1; CDR3: CASSLYDIGWGTEAFF; DNA: TGTGCCAGCAGCTTGTACGACATCGGATGGGGCACTGAAGCTTTCTTT
size: many; D: NA; V: TRBV20-1; J: TRBJ2-3; CDR3: CSARSTTTDTQYF; DNA: TGCAGTGCTAGATCCACCACCACAGATACGCAGTATTTT
size: many; D: TRBD2; V: TRBV25-1; J: TRBJ2-7; CDR3: CASSEQKGLAEQYF; DNA: TGTGCCAGCAGTGAACAGAAAGGACTAGCGGAGCAGTACTTC
size: many; D: NA; V: TRBV14; J: TRBJ1-2; CDR3: CASSRPDTNYGYTF; DNA: TGTGCCAGCAGCCGACCGGACACAAACTATGGCTACACCTTC
size: NA; D: NA; V: TRBV4-1; J: TRBJ2-3; CDR3: CASSQGGLSIDTQYF; DNA: TGCGCCAGCAGCCAAGGGGGTCTGAGTATTGATACGCAGTATTTT
size: many; D: TRBD2; V: TRBV29-1; J: TRBJ2-7; CDR3: CSFRLAGVFEQYF; DNA: TGCAGCTTCAGACTAGCGGGGGTATTCGAGCAGTACTTC
size: many; D: NA; V: TRBV12-3/TRBV12-4; J: TRBJ1-5; CDR3: CASSFRGTNNQPQHF; DNA: TGTGCCAGCAGTTTTCGCGGGACTAACAATCAGCCCCAGCATTTT
size: few; D: NA; V: TRBV11-2; J: TRBJ1-1; CDR3: CASSLDLGPNTEAFF; DNA: TGTGCCAGCAGCTTAGATCTGGGTCCGAACACTGAAGCTTTCTTT
size: many; D: TRBD1; V: TRBV2; J: TRBJ2-3; CDR3: CASTRQGNTQYF; DNA: TGTGCCAGCACCCGACAGGGGAATACGCAGTATTTT
size: many; D: NA; V: TRBV20-1; J: TRBJ2-2; CDR3: CSARPGTDNTGELFF; DNA: TGCAGTGCTAGGCCGGGGACTGACAACACCGGGGAGCTGTTTTTT
size: many; D: NA; V: TRBV28; J: TRBJ1-1; CDR3: CASTNSGGLEAFF; DNA: TGTGCCAGCACTAATTCGGGAGGGCTTGAAGCTTTCTTT
size: many; D: NA; V: TRBV6-1; J: TRBJ2-5; CDR3: CAGAGAVQETQYF; DNA: TGTGCGGGTGCGGGGGCAGTCCAAGAGACCCAGTACTTC
size: many; D: TRBD2; V: TRBV5-6; J: TRBJ2-7; CDR3: CASSLTGTSNEQYF; DNA: TGTGCCAGCAGCTTGACCGGGACTAGCAACGAGCAGTACTTC
size: many; D: TRBD1; V: TRBV18; J: TRBJ2-7; CDR3: CASSPSTGVAYEQYF; DNA: TGTGCCAGCTCCCCTTCGACAGGGGTGGCCTACGAGCAGTACTTC
size: many; D: NA; V: TRBV14; J: TRBJ1-1; CDR3: CASSQQGNTEAFF; DNA: TGTGCCAGCAGCCAACAGGGGAACACTGAAGCTTTCTTT
size: NA; D: NA; V: TRBV15; J: TRBJ2-3; CDR3: CATSREAAPDTQYF; DNA: TGTGCCACCAGCAGAGAAGCGGCTCCAGATACGCAGTATTTT
size: many; D: NA; V: TRBV11-2; J: TRBJ1-4; CDR3: CASSYPGADEKLFF; DNA: TGTGCCAGCAGCTACCCAGGGGCGGATGAAAAACTGTTTTTT
size: NA; D: NA; V: TRBV20-1; J: TRBJ2-5; CDR3: CSARVTVSETQYF; DNA: TGCAGTGCTAGAGTTACTGTATCAGAGACCCAGTACTTC
size: many; D: NA; V: TRBV20-1; J: TRBJ2-3; CDR3: CSAPRGLSTDTQYF; DNA: TGCAGTGCCCCCCGGGGGCTTAGCACAGATACGCAGTATTTT
size: many; D: NA; V: TRBV10-3; J: TRBJ2-7; CDR3: CAISASVGPHEQYF; DNA: TGTGCCATCAGTGCCTCAGTAGGTCCCCACGAGCAGTACTTC
size: NA; D: TRBD1; V: TRBV27; J: TRBJ2-1; CDR3: CASRSGTGVYNEQFF; DNA: TGTGCCAGCAGATCGGGGACAGGGGTATACAATGAGCAGTTCTTC
size: many; D: NA; V: TRBV2; J: TRBJ1-6; CDR3: CASSEASSYNSPLHF; DNA: TGTGCCAGCAGTGAGGCAAGCTCCTATAATTCACCCCTCCACTTT
size: few; D: NA; V: TRBV20-1; J: TRBJ2-1; CDR3: CSARSPTGDEQFF; DNA: TGCAGTGCTAGAAGCCCGACCGGGGATGAGCAGTTCTTC
size: many; D: NA; V: TRBV12-3/TRBV12-4; J: TRBJ2-3; CDR3: CASSTSTDTQYF; DNA: TGTGCCAGCAGTACTAGCACAGATACGCAGTATTTT
size: many; D: NA; V: TRBV29-1; J: TRBJ2-1; CDR3: CSAAHGHEQFF; DNA: TGCAGCGCTGCACACGGCCATGAGCAGTTCTTC
size: few; D: NA; V: TRBV14; J: TRBJ1-6; CDR3: CASSQQGRGSPLHF; DNA: TGTGCCAGCAGCCAGCAGGGGAGGGGTTCACCCCTCCACTTT
size: many; D: TRBD1; V: TRBV28; J: TRBJ1-1; CDR3: CASRSQGARDTEAFF; DNA: TGTGCCAGCAGATCCCAGGGGGCTAGGGACACTGAAGCTTTCTTT